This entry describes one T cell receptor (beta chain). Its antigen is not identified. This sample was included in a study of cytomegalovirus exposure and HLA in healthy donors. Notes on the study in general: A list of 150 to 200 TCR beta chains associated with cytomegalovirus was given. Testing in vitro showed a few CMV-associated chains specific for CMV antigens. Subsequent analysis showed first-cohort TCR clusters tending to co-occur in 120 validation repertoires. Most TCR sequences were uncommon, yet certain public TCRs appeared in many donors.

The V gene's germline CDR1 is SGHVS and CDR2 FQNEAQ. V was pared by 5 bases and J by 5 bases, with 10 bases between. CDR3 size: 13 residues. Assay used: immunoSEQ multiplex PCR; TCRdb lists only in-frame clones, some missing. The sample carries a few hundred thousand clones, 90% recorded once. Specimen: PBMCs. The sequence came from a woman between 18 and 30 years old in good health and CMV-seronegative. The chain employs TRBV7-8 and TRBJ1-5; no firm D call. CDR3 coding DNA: TGTGCCAGCAGCCGAGCCCCCGATCAGCCCCAGCATTTT. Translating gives CASSRAPDQPQHF.